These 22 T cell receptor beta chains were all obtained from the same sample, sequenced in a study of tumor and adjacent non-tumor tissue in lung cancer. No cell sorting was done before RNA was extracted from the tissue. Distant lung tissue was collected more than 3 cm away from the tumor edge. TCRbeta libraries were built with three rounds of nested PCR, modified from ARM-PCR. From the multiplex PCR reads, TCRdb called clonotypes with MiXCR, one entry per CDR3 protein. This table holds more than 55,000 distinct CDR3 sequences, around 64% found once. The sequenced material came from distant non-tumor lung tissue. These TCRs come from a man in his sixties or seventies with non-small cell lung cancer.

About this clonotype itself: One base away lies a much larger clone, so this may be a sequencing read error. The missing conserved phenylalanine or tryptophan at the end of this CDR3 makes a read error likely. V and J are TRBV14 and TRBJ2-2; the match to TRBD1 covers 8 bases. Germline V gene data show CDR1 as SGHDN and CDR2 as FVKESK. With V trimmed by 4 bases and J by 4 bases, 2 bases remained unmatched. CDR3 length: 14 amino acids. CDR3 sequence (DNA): TGTGCCAGCAGCCCAGGGGGCCCCACCGGGGAGCTGTTTCTT. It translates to CASSPGGPTGELFL.

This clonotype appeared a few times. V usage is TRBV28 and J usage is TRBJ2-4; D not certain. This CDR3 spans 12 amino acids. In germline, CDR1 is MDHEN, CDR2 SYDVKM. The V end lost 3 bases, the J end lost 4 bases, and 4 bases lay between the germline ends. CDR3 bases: TGTGCCAGCAGTTTTTGGAAAAACATTCAGTACTTC. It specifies CASSFWKNIQYF.

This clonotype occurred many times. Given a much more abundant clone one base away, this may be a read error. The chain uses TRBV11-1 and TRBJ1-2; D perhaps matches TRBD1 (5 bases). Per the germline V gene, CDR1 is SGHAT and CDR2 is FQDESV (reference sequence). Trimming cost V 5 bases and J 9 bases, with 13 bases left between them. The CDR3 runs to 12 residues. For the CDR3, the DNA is TGTGCCAGCAGCCCTGACAGTCTACGCTACACCTTC. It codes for CASSPDSLRYTF.

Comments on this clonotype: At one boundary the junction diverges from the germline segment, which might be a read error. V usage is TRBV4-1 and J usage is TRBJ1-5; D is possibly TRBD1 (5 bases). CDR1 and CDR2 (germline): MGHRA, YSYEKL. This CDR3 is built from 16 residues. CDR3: CVSSRRQAGGNQPQHF. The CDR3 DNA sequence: TGCGTCAGCAGCCGACGGCAGGCTGGGGGGAATCAGCCCCAGCATTTT.

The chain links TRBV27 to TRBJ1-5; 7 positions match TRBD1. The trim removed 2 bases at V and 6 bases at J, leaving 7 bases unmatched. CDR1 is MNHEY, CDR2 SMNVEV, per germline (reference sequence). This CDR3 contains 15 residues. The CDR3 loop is CASSLGGQGGQPQHF. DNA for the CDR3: TGTGCCAGCAGTTTAGGGGGGCAGGGGGGTCAGCCCCAGCATTTT.

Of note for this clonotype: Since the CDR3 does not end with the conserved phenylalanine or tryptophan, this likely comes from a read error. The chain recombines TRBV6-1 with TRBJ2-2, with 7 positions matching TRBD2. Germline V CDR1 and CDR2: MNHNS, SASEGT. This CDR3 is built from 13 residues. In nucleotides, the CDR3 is TGTGCTAGTTTTAGGGGAGGGACCGGGGAGCTGTTTCTT. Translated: CASFRGGTGELFL.

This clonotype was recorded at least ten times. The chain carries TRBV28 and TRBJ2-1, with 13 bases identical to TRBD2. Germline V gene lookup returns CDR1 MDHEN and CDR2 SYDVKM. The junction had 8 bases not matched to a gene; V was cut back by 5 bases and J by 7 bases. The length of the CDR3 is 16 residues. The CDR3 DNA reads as TGTGCCAGCAGTCCAATCCTGACTAGCGGGGGGAATGAGCAGTTCTTC. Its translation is CASSPILTSGGNEQFF.

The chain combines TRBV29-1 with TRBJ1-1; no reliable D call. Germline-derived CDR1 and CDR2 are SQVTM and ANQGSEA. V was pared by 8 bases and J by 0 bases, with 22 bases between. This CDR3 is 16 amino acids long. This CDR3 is CSISAGLFPMNTEAFF. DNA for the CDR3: TGCAGCATTTCGGCGGGGTTATTCCCCATGAACACTGAAGCTTTCTTT.

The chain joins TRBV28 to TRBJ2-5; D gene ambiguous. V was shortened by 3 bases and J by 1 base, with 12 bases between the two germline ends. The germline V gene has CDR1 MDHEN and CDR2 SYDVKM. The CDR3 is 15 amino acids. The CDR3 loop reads CASSLPTRTQETQYF. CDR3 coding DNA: TGTGCCAGCAGTTTGCCTACAAGAACCCAAGAGACCCAGTACTTC.

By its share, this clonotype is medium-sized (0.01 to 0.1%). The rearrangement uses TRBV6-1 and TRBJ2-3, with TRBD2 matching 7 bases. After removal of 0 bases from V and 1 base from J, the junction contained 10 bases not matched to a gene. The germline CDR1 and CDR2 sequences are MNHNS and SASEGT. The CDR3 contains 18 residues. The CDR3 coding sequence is TGTGCCAGCAGTGAAGCGGGAGGGAGAGGACGTGGCACAGATACGCAGTATTTT. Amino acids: CASSEAGGRGRGTDTQYF.

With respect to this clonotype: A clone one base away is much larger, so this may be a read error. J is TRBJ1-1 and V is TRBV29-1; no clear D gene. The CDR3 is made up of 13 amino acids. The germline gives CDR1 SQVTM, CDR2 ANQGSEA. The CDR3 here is CSAEPRRRTEAFF. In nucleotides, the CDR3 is TGCAGCGCTGAACCACGGAGGAGGACTGAAGCTTTCTTT.

Here the CDR3 reads CASQRTGLNTGELFF. For the CDR3, the DNA is TGTGCTTCTCAGAGGACAGGTTTGAACACCGGGGAGCTGTTTTTT. The chain joins TRBV30 to TRBJ2-2, with 7 bases fitting TRBD1. The CDR3 is 15 amino acids. CDR1 GTSNPN and CDR2 SVGIG come from the germline V gene (reference sequence).

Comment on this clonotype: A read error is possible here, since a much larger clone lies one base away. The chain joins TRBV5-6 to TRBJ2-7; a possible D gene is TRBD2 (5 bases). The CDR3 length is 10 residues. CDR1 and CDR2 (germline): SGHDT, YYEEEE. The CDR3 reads CVSRPGEQYF. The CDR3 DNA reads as TGTGTCAGCCGACCGGGGGAGCAGTACTTC.

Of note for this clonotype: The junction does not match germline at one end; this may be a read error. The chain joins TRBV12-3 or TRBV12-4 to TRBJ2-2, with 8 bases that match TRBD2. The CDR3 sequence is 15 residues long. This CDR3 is CASSPRGGYTGEPFF. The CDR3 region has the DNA TGTGCCAGCAGTCCTCGGGGGGGGTACACCGGGGAGCCGTTTTTT.

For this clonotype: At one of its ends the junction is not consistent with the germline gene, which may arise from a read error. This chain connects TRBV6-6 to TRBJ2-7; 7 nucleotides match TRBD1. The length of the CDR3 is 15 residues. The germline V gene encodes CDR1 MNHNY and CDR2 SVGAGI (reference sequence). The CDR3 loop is CVSSYSSGQSSEEYF. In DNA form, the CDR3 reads TGTGTCAGCAGTTACTCATCGGGACAGTCCTCCGAGGAGTACTTC.

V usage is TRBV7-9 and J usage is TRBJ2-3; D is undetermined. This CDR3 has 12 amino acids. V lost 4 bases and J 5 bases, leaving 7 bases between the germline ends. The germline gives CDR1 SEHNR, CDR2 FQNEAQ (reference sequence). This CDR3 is CASSSQGDTQYF. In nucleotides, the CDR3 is TGTGCCAGCAGCTCCCAAGGAGATACGCAGTATTTT.

CDR3 protein: CSARTGGKEKLFF. The CDR3 coding sequence is TGCAGTGCTAGGACAGGGGGAAAGGAAAAACTGTTTTTT. V and J are TRBV20-1 and TRBJ1-4, with 9 bases fitting TRBD1. Per the germline V gene, CDR1 is DFQATT and CDR2 is SNEGSKA (reference sequence). CDR3 length equals 13 residues. V lost 3 bases, J lost 8 bases, and 4 bases stayed unmatched.

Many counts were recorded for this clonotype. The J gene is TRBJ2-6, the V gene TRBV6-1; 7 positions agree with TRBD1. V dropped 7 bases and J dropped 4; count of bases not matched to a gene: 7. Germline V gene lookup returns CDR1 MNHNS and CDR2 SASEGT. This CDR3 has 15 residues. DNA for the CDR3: TGTGCCAGCACCACCCAGGGGGAAGGGGCCAACGTCCTGACTTTC. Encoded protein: CASTTQGEGANVLTF.

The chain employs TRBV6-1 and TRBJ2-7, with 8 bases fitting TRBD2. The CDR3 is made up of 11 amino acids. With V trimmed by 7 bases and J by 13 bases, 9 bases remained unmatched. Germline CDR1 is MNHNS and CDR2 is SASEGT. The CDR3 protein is CASIASGSCYF. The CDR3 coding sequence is TGTGCCAGCATTGCGAGCGGGAGTTGTTACTTC.

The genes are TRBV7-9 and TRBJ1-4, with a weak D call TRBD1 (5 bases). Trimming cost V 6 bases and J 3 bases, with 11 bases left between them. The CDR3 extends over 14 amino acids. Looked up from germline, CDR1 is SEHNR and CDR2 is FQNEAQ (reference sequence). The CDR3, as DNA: TGTGCCAGCAGGGAGGGGCTGGCTAATGAAAAACTGTTTTTT. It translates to CASREGLANEKLFF.

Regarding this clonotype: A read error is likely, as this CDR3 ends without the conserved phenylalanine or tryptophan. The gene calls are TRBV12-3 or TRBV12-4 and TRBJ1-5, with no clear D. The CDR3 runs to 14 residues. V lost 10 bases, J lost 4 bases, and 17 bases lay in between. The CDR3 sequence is CAINDRRRNQPQHY. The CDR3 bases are TGTGCCATCAACGACCGGAGGAGGAATCAGCCCCAGCATTAT.

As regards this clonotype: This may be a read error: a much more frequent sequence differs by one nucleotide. The CDR3 coding sequence is TGTGCCAGCAGCCCTCCAGGGAGCCCTGAAGTTTTCTTT. Translation gives CASSPPGSPEVFF. The V gene is TRBV6-5, the J gene TRBJ1-1; the D gene is possibly TRBD1 (5 bases). From germline, CDR1 is MNHEY and CDR2 SVGAGI. The CDR3 has 13 residues.